One sample yielded the 5 T cell receptor beta chains listed below, sequenced in a study of blood T cells in healthy people across ages (dated by TCRdb to between 2014 and 2016). The library was generated by 5' RACE. TCRdb lists the instrument as Illumina HiSeq 2500. A second PCR of about 6 to 12 cycles was run with a J-beta primer mix and a sample-barcoded 5' primer. Starting from the raw public reads, TCRdb applied fastp trimming at Q25, assembled clones with MiXCR and retained in-frame beta chains. Every entry covers one CDR3 protein and lists the most common genes and DNA from its rows. Present in this sample are about 580,000 distinct CDR3 sequences, around 48% of which were seen just once. The leading ten clones occupy around 23% of the sample. The sequenced sample consisted of blood. The receptors were gathered from a man older than 75 in good health.

The chain links TRBV9 to TRBJ2-3, with a tentative D call TRBD1 (5 bases). Germline lookup yields CDR1 SGDLS and CDR2 YYNGEE. The V and J ends lost 1 base and 0 bases respectively, with 18 bases between them. The CDR3 contains 18 residues. CDR3 sequence (DNA): TGTGCCAGCAGCGTATTCCCTGCAGGGTCAGCAAGCACAGATACGCAGTATTTT. It specifies CASSVFPAGSASTDTQYF.

This clonotype was counted only a few times. This rearrangement joins TRBV28 to TRBJ1-1; no clear D gene. The V gene's germline CDR1 is MDHEN and CDR2 SYDVKM. This CDR3 has 12 amino acids. The V end lost 3 bases, the J end lost 4 bases, and 6 bases lay between the germline ends. The CDR3 DNA is TGTGCCAGCAGTTTGGTAGGCACTGAAGCTTTCTTT. Translating it yields CASSLVGTEAFF.

The chain joins TRBV3-1 to TRBJ2-7; no firm D call. Per the germline V gene, CDR1 is LGHDT and CDR2 is YNNKEL (reference sequence). This CDR3 comprises 14 residues. Trimming left V 0 bases short and J 5 bases short, with 11 bases between. The CDR3 protein is CASSQDLTSHEQYF. CDR3 nucleotides: TGTGCCAGCAGCCAAGATTTGACTTCCCACGAGCAGTACTTC.

The CDR3 DNA sequence: TGCAGCGTTGAAGTGGGGAACAGGGGCTATGGCTACACCTTC. It codes for CSVEVGNRGYGYTF. V usage is TRBV29-1 and J usage is TRBJ1-2; TRBD1 aligns across 7 bases. The CDR3 runs 14 residues. In germline, CDR1 is SQVTM, CDR2 ANQGSEA. Trimming cost V 1 base and J 4 bases; bases outside gene matches: 6.

The V and J genes are TRBV12-3 or TRBV12-4 and TRBJ2-7, with D possibly being TRBD2 (6 bases). Deletions cut 6 bases from V and 12 bases from J, with 21 bases between. The CDR3 extends over 13 amino acids. The CDR3 sequence: CASSPTRTGESYF. CDR3 nucleotide sequence: TGTGCCAGCAGCCCGACCAGGACGGGGGAGTCGTACTTC.